The source of this TCR beta chain is a study of beta chain features in type 1 diabetes. General study results and limits: Moderate but significant shortening of TCRB CDR3s was recorded in all four CD4+ subsets from Type 1 diabetes patients.

Expressed TCRB transcripts were sequenced because the isolated RNA had all been reverse transcribed beforehand. The method was immunoSEQ multiplex PCR; TCRdb's version includes in-frame clones alone and lacks a portion of them. The table includes about 53,000 clones, approximately 60% detected once. In the case of this clone: Its specificity is not known.

V was clipped by 3 bases and J by 1 base, with 10 bases between them. The germline V gene has CDR1 SQVTM and CDR2 ANQGSEA. There are 14 residues in the CDR3. The sequenced sample consisted of stem cell memory CD4+ T cells from blood. The chain combines TRBV29-1 with TRBJ1-3; D is undetermined. The receptor was derived from a woman aged 30 to 39 with type 1 diabetes. Written as DNA, the CDR3 is TGCAGCGTTGACCCGGGCGGGTCTGGAAACACCATATATTTT. It translates to CSVDPGGSGNTIYF.